The rows below give T cell receptor beta chains drawn from one sample of a study of molecular identifiers for immune sequencing clone quantification. TCRdb used MiXCR to reprocess the PCR reads, holding one entry per CDR3 protein. The sample yields about 65,000 distinct CDR3 sequences, 17% seen once. The material sequenced was naive CD8+ T cells from blood, with Jurkat cell RNA spiked in. All receptors derive from a human donor in good health. Some libraries in this study had Jurkat cell RNA spiked in. Each CDR3 is given with its conserved first and last residue. A D gene is named only where the DNA matches it firmly. The size of a clone is reported for some rows only, either as once, few or many, or as a class for expanded clones.

clone size,J gene,D gene,V gene,CDR3 DNA,CDR3 protein
NA,TRBJ2-7,NA,TRBV24-1,TGTGCCACCCGAACAGGGATGAAGACCTACGAGCAGTACTTC,CATRTGMKTYEQYF
many,TRBJ1-4,NA,TRBV7-6,TGTGCCAGCAGCTTACTTTTGGAGGATAATGAAAAACTGTTTTTT,CASSLLLEDNEKLFF
many,TRBJ2-1,NA,TRBV7-6,TGTGCCAGCAGCCCCGAATTAAGGAATGAGCAGTTCTTC,CASSPELRNEQFF
few,TRBJ2-2,TRBD1,TRBV28,TGTGCCAGCAGTTCAAGGGCGCTTGGGACAGGGGAAAACACCGGGGAGCTGTTTTTT,CASSSRALGTGENTGELFF
many,TRBJ2-3,NA,TRBV29-1,TGCAGCGTTGACTTCGCGAGCACAGATACGCAGTATTTT,CSVDFASTDTQYF
few,TRBJ1-3,NA,TRBV27,TGTGCCAGCTCTTCGACAGGCGGTGTCGGAAGCACCATATATTTT,CASSSTGGVGSTIYF
many,TRBJ2-7,TRBD2,TRBV2,TGTGCCAGCACGACTAGCGGGAGACCCGAGCAGTACTTC,CASTTSGRPEQYF
NA,TRBJ2-7,NA,TRBV4-1,TGCGCCAGCAGCAACGGAGAGACCTACGAGCAGTACTTC,CASSNGETYEQYF
many,TRBJ1-5,TRBD1,TRBV7-2,TGTGCCAGCAGCTTCCGGGACAGTCCGGTGTTGCCCCAGCATTTT,CASSFRDSPVLPQHF
many,TRBJ2-7,NA,TRBV5-1,TGCGCCAGCAGCTTGGCCTCGGGACGGTTTTACTACGAGCAGTACTTC,CASSLASGRFYYEQYF
few,TRBJ1-6,NA,TRBV27,TGTGCCAGCAGTTTATTAGGCAAGAATAATTCACCCCTCCACTTT,CASSLLGKNNSPLHF
many,TRBJ2-3,TRBD2,TRBV7-2,TGTGCCAGCAGCTTAGAGTCGGGAGGGATCACAGATACGCAGTATTTT,CASSLESGGITDTQYF
many,TRBJ2-3,TRBD1,TRBV27,TGTGCCAGCAGGGGGGACAGGAGCACAGATACGCAGTATTTT,CASRGDRSTDTQYF
many,TRBJ2-1,NA,TRBV24-1,TGTGCCACCAGTGATTTATGGCGGGATAACAATGAGCAGTTCTTC,CATSDLWRDNNEQFF
NA,TRBJ2-7,NA,TRBV12-3/TRBV12-4,TGTGCCAGCAAAGAATCCTACGAGCAGTACTTC,CASKESYEQYF
NA,TRBJ1-5,NA,TRBV27,TGTGCCAGCAGCAGCACCGTAAAGCGTGGGGGAATCTCGCAGCCCCAGCATTTT,CASSSTVKRGGISQPQHF
few,TRBJ2-7,NA,TRBV7-9,TGTGCCAGCAGCTACTCCGGGAACTACGAGCAGTACTTC,CASSYSGNYEQYF
many,TRBJ2-3,NA,TRBV27,TGTGCCAGCAGTGATATCTTGGGGGATACGCAGTATTTT,CASSDILGDTQYF
many,TRBJ1-1,NA,TRBV23-1,TGCGCCAGCAGTCCAGCACATCCCGGGACCGCGGACACTGAAGCTTTCTTT,CASSPAHPGTADTEAFF
many,TRBJ2-6,NA,TRBV11-2,TGTGCCAGCAGCTCTCGCCGGGATGACAACCTCTCTGGGGCCAACGTCCTGACTTTC,CASSSRRDDNLSGANVLTF
many,TRBJ1-5,TRBD1,TRBV28,TGTGCCAGCAGGGGGGACAGGTTGATCCAGCCCCAGCATTTT,CASRGDRLIQPQHF
many,TRBJ2-1,TRBD1,TRBV5-1,TGCGCCAGCAGCTTGGTGTCCGGGACAGGGAGTTATGAGCAGTTCTTC,CASSLVSGTGSYEQFF
many,TRBJ2-1,NA,TRBV9,TGTGCCAGCAGCGTAGTTCTAGGCGGTGAGCAGTTCTTC,CASSVVLGGEQFF
many,TRBJ2-2,NA,TRBV7-8,TGTGCCAGCAGCTTCAATAGGGCCGGGGAGCTGTTTTTT,CASSFNRAGELFF
NA,TRBJ2-1,TRBD2,TRBV28,TGTGCCAGCAGTTTTAGCGGGAGAACCTACAATGAGCAGTTCTTC,CASSFSGRTYNEQFF
many,TRBJ2-7,NA,TRBV4-1,TGCGCCAGCAGCCAAGATCCACAGGACGGTTGGGTGCAGTACTTC,CASSQDPQDGWVQYF
few,TRBJ2-2,TRBD2,TRBV12-3/TRBV12-4,TGTGCCAGCAGTTTATCGAGCGGGGGGCCCGGGGAGCTGTTTTTT,CASSLSSGGPGELFF
many,TRBJ2-1,NA,TRBV19,TGTGCCAGTAGCACCTTCGGGAGTGTCAATGAGCAGTTCTTC,CASSTFGSVNEQFF
many,TRBJ2-1,TRBD2,TRBV29-1,TGCAGCGTTGTATCGCGGGAGTGGTCCTACAATGAGCAGTTCTTC,CSVVSREWSYNEQFF
few,TRBJ2-3,TRBD2,TRBV5-3,TGTGCCAGAAGCCATGGACTAGTCTCAGATACGCAGTATTTT,CARSHGLVSDTQYF
NA,TRBJ2-1,NA,TRBV6-6,TGTGCCAGCAGTTACCGGGCTAGCTTAGTCTACAATGAGCAGTTCTTC,CASSYRASLVYNEQFF
many,TRBJ2-1,NA,TRBV14,TGTGCCAGCAGCCCCACCCGTTTCCCCAATGAGCAGTTCTTC,CASSPTRFPNEQFF
many,TRBJ2-2,NA,TRBV27,TGTGCCAGTTTCCCCGGACCCCCGAACACCGGGGAGCTGTTTTTT,CASFPGPPNTGELFF
many,TRBJ2-2,TRBD2,TRBV20-1,TGCAGTGCTAGAAAGCGGGAGGTGACCGGGGAGCTGTTTTTT,CSARKREVTGELFF
NA,TRBJ2-2,NA,TRBV5-4,TGTGCCAGCAGCCGGCCACTGACGAACACCGGGGAGCTGTTTTTT,CASSRPLTNTGELFF
many,TRBJ1-5,NA,TRBV19,TGTGCCAGTAGTATAGGGGGGGTTAGCAATCAGCCCCAGCATTTT,CASSIGGVSNQPQHF
many,TRBJ2-7,NA,TRBV20-1,TGCAGTGCTAGGCCTCCGGGGCGGGTCTCCTACGAGCAGTACTTC,CSARPPGRVSYEQYF
many,TRBJ2-3,NA,TRBV11-2,TGTGCCAGCAGCTTAGTTATCGCTAGCACAGATACGCAGTATTTT,CASSLVIASTDTQYF
many,TRBJ2-7,TRBD2,TRBV5-1,TGCGCCAGCAGCAACCCAGCGGGAGGGCCGTACGAGCAGTACTTC,CASSNPAGGPYEQYF
few,TRBJ1-2,NA,TRBV27,TGTGCCAGCAGTTCCCTCGGTTCCGGGGGTTCGGTAGGGACCTATGGCTACACCTTC,CASSSLGSGGSVGTYGYTF
many,TRBJ2-2,TRBD2,TRBV10-3,TGTGCCATCAGTGAACTAGCGGTTAACACCGGGGAGCTGTTTTTT,CAISELAVNTGELFF
many,TRBJ2-1,NA,TRBV29-1,TGCAGCGTTGAAGGAGGAAATCTTTACGGCGATGAGCAGTTCTTC,CSVEGGNLYGDEQFF
many,TRBJ2-7,NA,TRBV9,TGTGCCAGCAGCTCCTCTAATCCCTACGAGCAGTACTTC,CASSSSNPYEQYF
NA,TRBJ2-5,NA,TRBV13,TGTGCCAGCAGCTTGGGCGGGCAAGAGACCCAGTACTTC,CASSLGGQETQYF
many,TRBJ2-3,TRBD2,TRBV28,TGTGCCAGCAAACCCGTAGCGGGAGAAGGTATCACAGATACGCAGTATTTT,CASKPVAGEGITDTQYF
many,TRBJ2-7,NA,TRBV3-1,TGTGCCAGCAGCCAAGATGGCGGGACGACCTACGAGCAGTACTTC,CASSQDGGTTYEQYF
many,TRBJ2-7,TRBD2,TRBV2,TGTGCCAGCGATGGGGTTGGTATCGGCGGGAGCGGTTGGGAGCAGTACTTC,CASDGVGIGGSGWEQYF
many,TRBJ1-1,NA,TRBV20-1,TGCAGTGCTCGCAGCGGGGCCTACACTGAAGCTTTCTTT,CSARSGAYTEAFF
many,TRBJ2-1,NA,TRBV30,TGTGCCTGGAGTGTAGGGACGAGCTCCTACAATGAGCAGTTCTTC,CAWSVGTSSYNEQFF
NA,TRBJ1-1,NA,TRBV27,TGTGCCAGCAGTTTATCTACAGGGATAATGAACACTGAAGCTTTCTTT,CASSLSTGIMNTEAFF
many,TRBJ2-2,TRBD2,TRBV12-3/TRBV12-4,TGTGCCAGCAGCTCCGTAGCGGGAGCATACACCGGGGAGCTGTTTTTT,CASSSVAGAYTGELFF
many,TRBJ1-4,NA,TRBV28,TGTGCCAGCAGTTTGAGAGGGAGGAGTCGGGCTAATGAAAAACTGTTTTTT,CASSLRGRSRANEKLFF
many,TRBJ2-1,NA,TRBV30,TGTGCCTGGAGCGCGGGGCGTTCCTACAATGAGCAGTTCTTC,CAWSAGRSYNEQFF
many,TRBJ2-7,NA,TRBV20-1,TGCAGTGCTAGGAAGGGTTCCTACGAGCAGTACTTC,CSARKGSYEQYF
many,TRBJ2-7,NA,TRBV6-1,TGTGCCAGCAGTGAAGTGGGTCGCGGGGAGCAGTACTTC,CASSEVGRGEQYF
NA,TRBJ2-7,TRBD2,TRBV12-3/TRBV12-4,TGTGCCAGCAGTTTAGGTAGCGGGGCCTACGAGCAGTACTTC,CASSLGSGAYEQYF
many,TRBJ2-7,TRBD2,TRBV20-1,TGCAGTGCTAGACTACTAGCGTTAGGCTACTCCTACGAGCAGTACTTC,CSARLLALGYSYEQYF
few,TRBJ2-1,NA,TRBV19,TGTGCCAGTAGTGGTGCGGGTCACGGGTGGAATGAGCAGTTCTTC,CASSGAGHGWNEQFF
few,TRBJ2-3,NA,TRBV13,TGTGCCAGCAGCATAGTTGGGAGATTGGATACGCAGTATTTT,CASSIVGRLDTQYF
NA,TRBJ2-7,TRBD2,TRBV28,TGTGCCACATCCTCACAAGCTAGCGGGACCACCTACGAGCAGTACTTC,CATSSQASGTTYEQYF